The 22 T cell receptor beta chains below all came from one sample that was sequenced in a study of blood T cell repertoires in COVID-19. Clones were read by immunoSEQ multiplex PCR, and TCRdb kept only the in-frame ones, dropping some. Among over 300,000 clones, around 83% were seen once, and the ten largest hold 1.2%. Sequenced sample: peripheral blood. These receptors all stem from a woman between 50 and 59 years old with acute or convalescent COVID-19.

The rearrangement joins TRBV2 to TRBJ2-5; the match to TRBD2 covers 11 bases. CDR1 is SNHLY, CDR2 FYNNEI, per germline. This CDR3 spans 15 amino acids. Trimming took 7 bases from V and 3 from J; bases not matched to a gene: 7. Here the CDR3 DNA reads TGTGCCAGCATCCTAGCGGGGGGAATCGAAGAGACCCAGTACTTC. Translation: CASILAGGIEETQYF.

The gene calls are TRBV6-5 and TRBJ1-2; D ambiguous. This CDR3 is built from 14 residues. V dropped 4 bases and J dropped 4 bases, with 13 bases sitting between them. The V gene's germline CDR1 is MNHEY and CDR2 SVGAGI. The chain's CDR3 is CASSFSPGVYGYTF. CDR3 sequence (DNA): TGTGCCAGCAGTTTCTCACCGGGAGTCTATGGCTACACCTTC.

V usage is TRBV5-6 and J usage is TRBJ2-7; D perhaps matches TRBD2 (6 bases). Trimming shortened V by 5 bases and J by 0 bases, and 9 bases separated the two germline ends. The CDR3 totals 13 residues. The germline gives CDR1 SGHDT, CDR2 YYEEEE. The CDR3 nucleotides read TGTGCCAGCAGAGGGCGGGGCTCCTACGAGCAGTACGTC. Protein sequence: CASRGRGSYEQYV.

This chain uses TRBV5-6 with TRBJ2-1; 8 bases are shared with TRBD2. CDR1 is SGHDT and CDR2 is YYEEEE in the germline V gene. The CDR3 extends over 15 amino acids. Trimming removed 2 bases from V and 6 bases from J; junction bases left unmatched: 7. The CDR3 DNA reads TGTGCCAGCAGCTTTGTAAGCGGGGGCCCCAATGAGCAGTTCTTC. Its translation is CASSFVSGGPNEQFF.

The J gene is TRBJ1-2, the V gene TRBV5-1; D unclear. Trimming took off 0 bases at V and 7 bases at J, with 7 bases between the two ends. The germline V gene has CDR1 SGHRS and CDR2 YFSETQ. The CDR3 contains 12 residues. The CDR3 region has the DNA TGCGCCAGCAGCTTGGGGGCCGGTGGCTACACCTTC. Amino acid sequence: CASSLGAGGYTF.

CDR3 DNA: TGCGCCAGCAGCCGGGACAGGGGTCACCAAGAGACCCAGTACTTC. The encoded protein is CASSRDRGHQETQYF. The V call is TRBV5-1, the J call TRBJ2-5; 10 bases are a match to TRBD1. Germline CDR1 is SGHRS and CDR2 is YFSETQ. V lost 4 bases and J lost 0; bases outside the gene matches: 3. The CDR3 is 15 amino acids.

The CDR3 region is CAWTFRGGSSTEAFF. Here the CDR3 DNA reads TGTGCCTGGACCTTTCGAGGGGGTTCGAGCACTGAAGCTTTCTTT. The J gene is TRBJ1-1, the V gene TRBV30; D is perhaps TRBD1 (6 bases). This CDR3 is 15 amino acids long. Germline loops: CDR1 GTSNPN, CDR2 SVGIG (reference sequence). Trimming pared 4 bases from V and 4 bases from J, leaving 19 bases between.

The genes are TRBV7-9 and TRBJ1-1, with D uncertain. The CDR3 runs to 14 residues. V gave up 2 bases and J gave up 1 base, with 8 bases separating them. Germline V gene data show CDR1 as SEHNR and CDR2 as FQNEAQ (reference sequence). In nucleotides, the CDR3 is TGTGCCAGCAGCTTATATTCGGGGAACACTGAAGCTTTCTTT. Translation: CASSLYSGNTEAFF.

The rearrangement uses TRBV5-5 and TRBJ1-2; 7 positions agree with TRBD1. The V segment lost 4 bases and the J segment 2 bases; nucleotides outside the gene matches: 5. Germline assignment: CDR1 SGHKS and CDR2 YYEKEE (reference sequence). The CDR3 is 14 amino acids. For the CDR3, the DNA is TGTGCCAGCAGCGCTTGGGACAGAAACTATGGCTACACCTTC. Translating it yields CASSAWDRNYGYTF.

CDR3 loop: CASSISEVGGYTF. In DNA, the CDR3 is TGTGCCAGTAGTATCTCGGAGGTAGGAGGCTACACCTTC. V usage is TRBV19 and J usage is TRBJ1-2; D is ambiguous. The CDR3 has 13 amino acids. Germline V lookup: CDR1 LNHDA, CDR2 SQIVND (reference sequence). The germline V and J ends were trimmed by 3 bases and 8 bases, with 13 bases remaining between them.

The chain employs TRBV2 and TRBJ2-3; perhaps TRBD2 as D (6 bases). Trimming removed 7 bases from V and 4 bases from J, with 15 bases in between. CDR3 length: 14 amino acids. The germline V gene encodes CDR1 SNHLY and CDR2 FYNNEI. The CDR3 bases are TGTGCCAGCACAGCCTCACTAGCTGCAGATACGCAGTATTTT. It encodes CASTASLAADTQYF. The full variable domain, rest sourced from reference TRBV2 and TRBJ2-3, is EPEVTQTPSHQVTQMGQEVILRCVPISNHLYFYWYRQILGQKVEFLVSFYNNEISEKSEIFDDQFSVERPDGSNFTLKIRSTKLEDSAMYFCASTASLAADTQYFGPGTRLTVL.

This clone was seen a few times. For the CDR3, the DNA is TGTGCCAGCAGCTTCCATTCGGGGGTCGAGACCCAGTACTTC. Translating gives CASSFHSGVETQYF. The chain joins TRBV5-4 to TRBJ2-5, with TRBD2 as a possible D gene (6 bases). CDR1 is SGHNT, CDR2 YYREEE, per germline (reference sequence). V was pared by 2 bases and J by 5 bases, with 13 bases between. The CDR3 is 14 residues long.

The chain recombines TRBV7-6 with TRBJ2-7; perhaps TRBD2 as D (5 bases). V gave up 3 bases and J gave up 7 bases, with 19 bases separating them. The CDR3 has 15 amino acids. The germline CDR1 and CDR2 sequences are SGHVS and FNYEAQ. The DNA for the CDR3 is TGTGCCAGCAGCTTGCCCGCGGGTCCAATCGGGGAGCAGTACTTC. It encodes CASSLPAGPIGEQYF.

The CDR3 DNA is TGTGCCAGCAGTGAAGGGCAGCAAGGAGCTTCACCCCTCCACTTT. Translated, it gives CASSEGQQGASPLHF. The chain is built from TRBV6-1 and TRBJ1-6; D gene ambiguous. V was trimmed by 1 base and J by 9 bases, leaving 13 bases between them. The CDR3 is 15 residues long. Germline V gene sequence: CDR1 MNHNS, CDR2 SASEGT.

This chain connects TRBV27 to TRBJ1-6, with TRBD1 matching over 7 bases. V lost 6 bases and J lost 6; bases outside the gene matches: 5. The CDR3 runs to 14 residues. The V gene's germline CDR1 is MNHEY and CDR2 SMNVEV (reference sequence). The CDR3 DNA reads as TGTGCCAGCAGGCTAGGGACAGTTAATTCACCCCTCCACTTT. As protein: CASRLGTVNSPLHF.

The genes are TRBV9 and TRBJ1-2, with D perhaps TRBD1 (6 bases). The CDR3 runs to 14 residues. Trimming took off 3 bases at V and 8 bases at J, with 17 bases between the two ends. The germline gives CDR1 SGDLS, CDR2 YYNGEE. CDR3 in amino acids: CASSEHTGPVGYTF. The CDR3 DNA sequence: TGTGCCAGCAGCGAACACACAGGGCCAGTCGGCTACACCTTC.

Comment on this clone: This CDR3 fails to terminate in the conserved phenylalanine or tryptophan, so it likely reflects a read error. The chain has TRBV28 and TRBJ1-2, with D possibly being TRBD1 (5 bases). Trimming took off 4 bases at V and 2 bases at J, with 14 bases between the two ends. CDR3 length equals 15 residues. Looked up from germline, CDR1 is MDHEN and CDR2 is SYDVKM. Written as DNA, the CDR3 is TGTGCCAGCAGTTCGATCGACAGCAAGAACTATGGCTACACCCTC. It is translated as CASSSIDSKNYGYTL.

V and J are TRBV19 and TRBJ1-1; D may be TRBD1 (5 bases). The germline V gene encodes CDR1 LNHDA and CDR2 SQIVND (reference sequence). Trimming took 7 bases from V and 4 from J, leaving 25 bases between them. CDR3 size: 17 residues. The CDR3 loop reads CASKFSRGGNSGTEAFF. Written as DNA, the CDR3 is TGTGCCAGTAAGTTTTCGAGGGGAGGCAATTCGGGCACTGAAGCTTTCTTT.

This clone was seen a few times. This chain joins TRBV25-1 and TRBJ1-4; 10 nucleotides line up with TRBD1. Germline CDR1 is MGHDK and CDR2 is SYGVNS. Trimming cost V 4 bases and J 8 bases; bases outside gene matches: 13. The CDR3 runs 17 residues. The CDR3 nucleotides are TGTGCCAGCAGTGGCCGGGACAGGGGCATTGTAGGAGAAAAACTGTTTTTT. Translating gives CASSGRDRGIVGEKLFF.

The CDR3 is CASSDPGQGGIGSEKLFF. The CDR3 nucleotides read TGCGCCAGCAGCGATCCGGGACAGGGGGGAATCGGTAGTGAAAAACTGTTTTTT. The chain combines TRBV5-1 with TRBJ1-4, with 11 bases identical to TRBD1. This CDR3 region has 18 residues. The J segment lost 7 bases and the V segment lost 4 bases, leaving 15 bases of the junction unmatched. Germline CDR1 and CDR2: SGHRS and YFSETQ.

As for this clone: An end of the junction does not agree with germline; a read error may underlie this. The chain carries TRBV5-4 and TRBJ2-7; perhaps TRBD2 as D (6 bases). The germline gives CDR1 SGHNT, CDR2 YYREEE (reference sequence). The CDR3 is made up of 15 amino acids. This chain's CDR3 is CASSLAGGAGPERYF. The DNA for the CDR3 is TGTGCCAGCAGCTTGGCAGGAGGGGCCGGCCCTGAGCGGTACTTC.

In this sample, this clone turned up once. The chain has TRBV21-1 and TRBJ1-1; the DNA was not used to check the table's D call, TRBD1. TRBV21-1 counts as a pseudogene. The CDR3 has 17 amino acids. The CDR3 region is CASSRDPGTGVGTEAFF. As DNA, the CDR3 is TGTGCCAGCAGCAGAGATCCCGGGACAGGGGTTGGCACTGAAGCTTTCTTT.